Listed here are 3 T cell receptor beta chains from one sample, sequenced in a study of T-cell memory formation after mild COVID-19. MiXCR, applied by TCRdb to the 5' RACE reads, yields one record per CDR3 protein. The data hold more than 110,000 distinct CDR3 sequences, with 11% to 15% observed a single time. Material: PBMCs or a T cell subset sorted from them (not recorded which). These receptors all stem from an adult woman who had mild COVID-19 (a few samples of this study predate the infection). Cell type and time point are not known.

This clonotype came up a few times. CDR3 nucleotides: TGTGCCACCAGCGACACTAGCGCCGGTCCCTACGAGCAGTACTTC. Translated, it gives CATSDTSAGPYEQYF. J is TRBJ2-7 and V is TRBV24-1; 7 nucleotides align to TRBD2. The V gene end was trimmed by 7 bases and the J gene end by 2 bases; junction bases not matched to a gene: 10. There are 15 residues in the CDR3. The germline gives CDR1 KGHDR, CDR2 SFDVKD.

A few counts support this clonotype. This rearrangement joins TRBV6-6 to TRBJ1-2, with TRBD1 identical over 7 bases. This CDR3 has 15 amino acids. V gave up 2 bases and J gave up 3 bases; unmatched junction bases: 6. CDR1 is MNHNY, CDR2 SVGAGI, per germline (reference sequence). This CDR3 is CASSYTGQAYYGYTF. The CDR3 DNA sequence: TGTGCCAGCAGTTACACCGGACAGGCCTACTATGGCTACACCTTC.

The J gene is TRBJ1-2, the V gene TRBV9, with 7 bases matching TRBD1. J gave up 3 bases and V 4 bases, and 9 bases lay outside the gene matches. The CDR3 contains 15 residues. Germline CDR1 is SGDLS and CDR2 is YYNGEE. The CDR3 region is CASSNPSGGYYGYTF. The CDR3 nucleotides read TGTGCCAGCAGCAATCCTTCAGGGGGATACTATGGCTACACCTTC.